These T cell receptor beta chains were read from a single sample in a study of graft-versus-host responses after intestinal transplantation. The table came from immunoSEQ multiplex PCR; TCRdb's copy has only in-frame clones and leaves some out. The sample lists just over 70,000 clones, under 90% occurring once. For these TCRs, the target antigens are not known. The sequencing used unstimulated CD4+ T cells sorted from spleen or lymph node cells, collected before transplant. These receptors were taken from a human donor who was the organ donor for an intestinal transplant. The CDR3 runs from the conserved cysteine through the conserved F or W. Fields, in order: J gene, clone size, D gene, V gene, CDR3 protein, CDR3 DNA. A D gene is named only where the DNA matches it firmly. Clone size is shown for a subset of rows, as once, few, many or a class of expanded clone.

J gene: TRBJ2-5
clone size: NA
D gene: NA
V gene: TRBV7-6
CDR3 protein: CASSLQGLETQYF
CDR3 DNA: TGTGCCAGCAGTCTACAGGGTTTAGAGACCCAGTACTTC

J gene: TRBJ2-1
clone size: NA
D gene: NA
V gene: TRBV4-1
CDR3 protein: CASSRTWSGASSYNEQFF
CDR3 DNA: TGCGCCAGCAGCCGCACCTGGTCAGGGGCCAGCTCCTACAATGAGCAGTTCTTC

J gene: TRBJ1-6
clone size: NA
D gene: NA
V gene: TRBV27
CDR3 protein: CASISRFYNSPLHF
CDR3 DNA: TGTGCCAGCATCTCCAGGTTCTATAATTCACCCCTCCACTTT

J gene: TRBJ2-1
clone size: NA
D gene: NA
V gene: TRBV5-1
CDR3 protein: CASSLASGRNEQFF
CDR3 DNA: TGCGCCAGCAGCTTGGCCTCAGGGAGGAATGAGCAGTTCTTC

J gene: TRBJ2-5
clone size: NA
D gene: NA
V gene: TRBV5-1
CDR3 protein: CASSPSPTETQYF
CDR3 DNA: TGCGCCAGCAGCCCAAGCCCCACGGAGACCCAGTACTTC

J gene: TRBJ1-1
clone size: NA
D gene: NA
V gene: TRBV5-1
CDR3 protein: CASRQTQGVPNTEAFF
CDR3 DNA: TGCGCCAGCAGACAAACCCAAGGAGTCCCGAACACTGAAGCTTTCTTT

J gene: TRBJ2-2
clone size: NA
D gene: TRBD2
V gene: TRBV7-9
CDR3 protein: CASSFPLAGGPTPGELFF
CDR3 DNA: TGTGCCAGCAGCTTCCCTCTAGCGGGGGGGCCAACTCCCGGGGAGCTGTTTTTT

J gene: TRBJ1-2
clone size: NA
D gene: TRBD1
V gene: TRBV6-5
CDR3 protein: CASSKTGAYGYTF
CDR3 DNA: TGTGCCAGCAGTAAGACAGGGGCATATGGCTACACCTTC

J gene: TRBJ2-3
clone size: NA
D gene: TRBD2
V gene: TRBV6-5
CDR3 protein: CASTPSGSSTDTQYF
CDR3 DNA: TGTGCCAGCACCCCTAGCGGCTCTAGCACAGATACGCAGTATTTT

J gene: TRBJ1-3
clone size: once
D gene: NA
V gene: TRBV28
CDR3 protein: CASSETRNTIYF
CDR3 DNA: TGTGCCAGCAGCGAGACAAGAAACACCATATATTTT

J gene: TRBJ2-3
clone size: NA
D gene: TRBD1
V gene: TRBV18
CDR3 protein: CASSPLSGQQVTDTQYF
CDR3 DNA: TGTGCCAGCTCACCACTCTCGGGACAGCAAGTCACAGATACGCAGTATTTT

J gene: TRBJ2-5
clone size: NA
D gene: TRBD2
V gene: TRBV5-1
CDR3 protein: CASSLEGTTETQYF
CDR3 DNA: TGCGCCAGCAGCTTGGAGGGGACTACAGAGACCCAGTACTTC

J gene: TRBJ1-1
clone size: NA
D gene: NA
V gene: TRBV5-1
CDR3 protein: CASSQQGRRDTEAFF
CDR3 DNA: TGCGCCAGCAGTCAGCAGGGGCGTCGAGACACTGAAGCTTTCTTT

J gene: TRBJ1-1
clone size: NA
D gene: NA
V gene: TRBV27
CDR3 protein: CASSLALGQKNTEAFF
CDR3 DNA: TGTGCCAGCAGTTTAGCGCTTGGACAGAAGAACACTGAAGCTTTCTTT